This record looks at one T cell receptor beta chain sequence and its context. What antigen it recognizes has not been identified. This sequence may be a read error, since a much larger clone differs from it by one base. This sample was included in a study of tumor-infiltrating lymphocytes in primary liver carcinoma (dated by TCRdb to between 2016 and 2019). For context, the study as a whole: Hepatocellular carcinoma (four) or combined HCC and intrahepatic cholangiocarcinoma (one) was present in the five patients, who were three men and two women aged 30 to 69 years. The five patients had tumors of stage T1-T3 N0M0, with maximum diameters ranging from roughly 4.2 to 10 cm. Each sample produced roughly 3.65 to 7.13 million productive TCRbeta reads, and read depth showed no significant difference between tissue types. Across five regions of each liver tumor, along with adjacent normal tissue and blood, the study brought together TCRbeta repertoire sequencing, expression microarrays and whole-exome sequencing. A total of about 35 specimens from 5 patients, comprising 25 or so tumor regions, 5 adjacent noncancerous liver tissues and 5 peripheral blood samples, were covered by TCRbeta repertoire sequencing. To link TCRbeta repertoire diversity with the local molecular phenotype, the 25 or so tumor region samples were profiled using Agilent mRNA microarrays. Reproducibility between technical replicate repertoires was high, with correlation coefficients above 0.98 and mean shared-clone rates around 0.88. Beyond this particular receptor, the publication reports: Because only the TCR beta chain was sequenced and unpaired alpha chains were not captured, true repertoire diversity is likely underestimated. Compared with blood, tumors had a significantly larger share of the repertoire taken up by the top 250 clones (p = 0.039). Just about 7-25% of top clones turned up in all five regions of a tumor, which suggests spatial heterogeneity among tumor-infiltrating T cells. Consistent with antigen-driven expansion, pairs of tumor regions showed higher repertoire overlap (mean around 36%) than either tumor-adjacent pairs (about 17%) or tumor-blood pairs (approximately 15%). Because the samples were bulk and unsorted, CD4+ and CD8+ T cell repertoires could not be compared. Only a few patients were included in the study, and the authors note that the findings should be validated in a larger study.

Without any cell sorting, total RNA and DNA were extracted together from approximately 20-30 mg of bulk tissue using the AllPrep DNA/RNA mini kit. Five patients with histopathologically diagnosed primary liver carcinoma underwent surgical resection in China between November 2015 and March 2016. Patients had chronic HBV infection and were treatment-naive at sampling. Each tumor was sampled at five spatially separated regions: the tumor centre plus the superior, inferior, left-lateral and right-lateral poles. More than 90% viable tumor cells were found by histology in every tumor sample. Pieces of fresh tumor and adjacent tissue were cut in half, with one half kept in RNAlater at -80 degrees C and the other half sent for histology. TCRbeta-specific cDNA was reverse-transcribed from approximately 500 ng total RNA using a constant-region primer and ProtoScript II reverse transcriptase. The TCRbeta libraries were prepared through three rounds of nested multiplex PCR following a slightly modified ARM-PCR procedure. Multiplex TRBV1-TRBV30 forward primers and a Cbeta reverse primer were used in the first two PCR rounds, each of which was run for approximately 10 cycles. Sample barcodes and Illumina adapters were added in a final 25-cycle PCR using Deep VentR polymerase. Amplicons of 200-500 bp were gel-purified with a QIAquick gel extraction kit before sequencing. TCRbeta amplicons were sequenced on an Illumina HiSeq 2500 with 250-bp paired-end reads. Regarding the original processing steps: Quality trimming of reads was performed with Trimmomatic v0.33, and paired reads were merged with FLASH v1.2.11 so that full CDR3 sequences could be recovered. V, D and J germline segments were assigned to the rearranged TCRbeta sequences using MiGEC v1.2.1b. Clonotype statistics and Shannon-Wiener diversity indices were computed with VDJtools v1.0.0. Except for diversity analysis, only each sample's 250 most abundant clonotypes were used in subsequent analyses to reduce sampling bias. TCRdb trimmed public reads at Q25 via fastp, called clones via MiXCR and kept in-frame beta chains. Each entry merges the rows of one CDR3 protein and shows their most common DNA and genes. The V and J calls were not made by the authors but by TCRdb's processing. This sample lists roughly 23,000 distinct CDR3 sequences; under 75% were detected once. The top ten hold more than 35% of the sample.

Based on the germline V gene, the CDR1 and CDR2 sequences are SGHAT and FQNNGV. From the cysteine up to the phenylalanine, the CDR3 has a length of 15 residues. Only the CDR3 DNA is retained, 45 bases long and in frame from the first base. Sequencing used liver tumor tissue from sampling region 1. The cell subset or site label corresponds to: tumor region T1, superior pole. This TCR came from a man aged 35 to 55 with primary liver carcinoma and hepatitis B virus infection. Recombination linked TRBV11-2 to TRBJ2-7; no D gene call is confident. The DNA sequence reads TGTGTCAGCAGCTTGGCTGCGTCTAGCTCCTACGAGCAGTACTTC. Its protein product is CVSSLAASSSYEQYF.